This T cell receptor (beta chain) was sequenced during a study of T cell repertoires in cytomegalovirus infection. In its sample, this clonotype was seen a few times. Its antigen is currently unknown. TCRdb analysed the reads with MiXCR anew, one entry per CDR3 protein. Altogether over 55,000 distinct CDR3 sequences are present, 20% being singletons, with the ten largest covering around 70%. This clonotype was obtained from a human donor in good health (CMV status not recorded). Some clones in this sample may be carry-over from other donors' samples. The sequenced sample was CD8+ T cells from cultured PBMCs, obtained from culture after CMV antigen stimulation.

The CDR3 reads CAIQNLGYYGYTF. CDR3 bases: TGTGCCATTCAAAACCTTGGGTACTATGGCTACACCTTC. The chain recombines TRBV2 with TRBJ1-2; no clear D gene. This CDR3 has 13 amino acids. V was trimmed by 10 bases and J by 3 bases, leaving 15 bases between them. Per germline, CDR1 SNHLY and CDR2 FYNNEI.